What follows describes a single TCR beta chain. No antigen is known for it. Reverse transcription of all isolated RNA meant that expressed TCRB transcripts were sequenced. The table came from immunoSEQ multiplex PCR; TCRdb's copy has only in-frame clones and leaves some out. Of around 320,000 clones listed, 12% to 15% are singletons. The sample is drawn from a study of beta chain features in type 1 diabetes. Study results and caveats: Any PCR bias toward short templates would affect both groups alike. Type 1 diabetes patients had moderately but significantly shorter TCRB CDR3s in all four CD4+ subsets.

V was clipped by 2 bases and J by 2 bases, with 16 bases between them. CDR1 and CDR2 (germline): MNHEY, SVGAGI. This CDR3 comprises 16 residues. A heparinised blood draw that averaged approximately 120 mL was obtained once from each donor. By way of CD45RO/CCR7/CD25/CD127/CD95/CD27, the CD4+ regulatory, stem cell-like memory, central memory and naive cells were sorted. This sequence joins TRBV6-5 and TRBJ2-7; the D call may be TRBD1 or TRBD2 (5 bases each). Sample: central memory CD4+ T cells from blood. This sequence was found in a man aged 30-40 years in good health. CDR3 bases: TGTGCCAGCAGTTACAATCGGCAGGGAGTAACCTACGAGCAGTACGTC. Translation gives CASSYNRQGVTYEQYV.